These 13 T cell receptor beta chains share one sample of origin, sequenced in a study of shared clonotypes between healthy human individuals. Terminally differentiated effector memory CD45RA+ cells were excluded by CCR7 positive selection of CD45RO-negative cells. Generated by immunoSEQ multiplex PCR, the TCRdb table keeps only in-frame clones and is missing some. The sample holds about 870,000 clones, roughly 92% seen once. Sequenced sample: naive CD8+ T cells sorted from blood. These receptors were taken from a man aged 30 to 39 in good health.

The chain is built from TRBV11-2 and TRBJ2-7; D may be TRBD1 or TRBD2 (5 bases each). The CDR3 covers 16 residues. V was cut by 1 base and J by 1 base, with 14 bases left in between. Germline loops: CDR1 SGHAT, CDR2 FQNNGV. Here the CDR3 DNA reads TGTGCCAGCAGCTTAGTACGGGACCTCGGATCCTACGAGCAGTACTTC. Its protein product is CASSLVRDLGSYEQYF.

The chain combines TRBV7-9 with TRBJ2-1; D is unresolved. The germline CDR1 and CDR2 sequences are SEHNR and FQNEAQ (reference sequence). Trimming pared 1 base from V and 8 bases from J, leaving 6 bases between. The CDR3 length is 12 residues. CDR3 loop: CASSLGVHEQFF. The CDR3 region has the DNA TGTGCCAGCAGCTTAGGTGTTCATGAGCAGTTCTTC.

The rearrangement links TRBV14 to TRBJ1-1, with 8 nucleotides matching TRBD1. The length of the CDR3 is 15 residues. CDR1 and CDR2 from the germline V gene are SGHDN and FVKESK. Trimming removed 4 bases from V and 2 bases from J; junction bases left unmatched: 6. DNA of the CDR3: TGTGCCAGCAGCCCCCTGGGACAGGCAAACACTGAAGCTTTCTTT. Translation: CASSPLGQANTEAFF.

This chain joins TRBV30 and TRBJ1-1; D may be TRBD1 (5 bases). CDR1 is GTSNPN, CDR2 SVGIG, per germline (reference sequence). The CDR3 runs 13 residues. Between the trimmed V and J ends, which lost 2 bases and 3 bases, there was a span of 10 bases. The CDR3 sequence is CAWSLAGDTEAFF. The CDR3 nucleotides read TGTGCCTGGAGTCTGGCGGGGGACACTGAAGCTTTCTTT.

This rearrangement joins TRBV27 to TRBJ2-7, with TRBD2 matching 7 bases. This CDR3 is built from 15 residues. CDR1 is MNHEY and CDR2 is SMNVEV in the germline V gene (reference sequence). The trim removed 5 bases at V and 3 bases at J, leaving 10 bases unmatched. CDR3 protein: CASSVRRDYIYEQYF. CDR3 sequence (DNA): TGTGCCAGCAGTGTGAGACGGGACTATATCTACGAGCAGTACTTC.

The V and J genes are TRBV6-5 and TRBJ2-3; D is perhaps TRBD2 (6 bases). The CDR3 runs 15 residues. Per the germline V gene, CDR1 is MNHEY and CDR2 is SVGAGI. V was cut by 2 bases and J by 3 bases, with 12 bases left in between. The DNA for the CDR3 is TGTGCCAGCAGTTACGGTATCCTAGCGACAGATACGCAGTATTTT. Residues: CASSYGILATDTQYF.

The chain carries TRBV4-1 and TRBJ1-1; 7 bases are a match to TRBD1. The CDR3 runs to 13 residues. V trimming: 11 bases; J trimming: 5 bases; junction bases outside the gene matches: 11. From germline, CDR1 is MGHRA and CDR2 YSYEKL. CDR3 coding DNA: TGCGCCTTCCAAGCGACAGGGAGAACTGAAGCTTTCTTT. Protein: CAFQATGRTEAFF.

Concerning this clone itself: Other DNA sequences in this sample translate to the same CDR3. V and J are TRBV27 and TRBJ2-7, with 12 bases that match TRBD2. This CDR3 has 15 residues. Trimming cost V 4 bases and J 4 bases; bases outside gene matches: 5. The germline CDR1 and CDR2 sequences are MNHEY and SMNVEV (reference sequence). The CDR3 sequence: CASSWGLAGSYEQYF. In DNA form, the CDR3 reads TGTGCCAGCAGTTGGGGACTAGCGGGTAGTTACGAGCAGTACTTC.

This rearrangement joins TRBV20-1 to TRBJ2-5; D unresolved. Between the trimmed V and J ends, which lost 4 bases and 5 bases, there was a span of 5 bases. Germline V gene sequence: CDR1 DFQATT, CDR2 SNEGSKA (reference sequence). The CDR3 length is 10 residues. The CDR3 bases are TGCAGTGCTAAGTGGGAGACCCAGTACTTC. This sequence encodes CSAKWETQYF.

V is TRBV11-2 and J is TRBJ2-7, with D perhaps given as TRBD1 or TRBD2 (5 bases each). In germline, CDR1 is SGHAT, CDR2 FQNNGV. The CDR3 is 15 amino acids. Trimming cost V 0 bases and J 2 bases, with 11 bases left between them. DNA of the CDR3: TGTGCCAGCAGCTTAGAGTGGGGGTACGCCTACGAGCAGTACTTC. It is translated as CASSLEWGYAYEQYF.

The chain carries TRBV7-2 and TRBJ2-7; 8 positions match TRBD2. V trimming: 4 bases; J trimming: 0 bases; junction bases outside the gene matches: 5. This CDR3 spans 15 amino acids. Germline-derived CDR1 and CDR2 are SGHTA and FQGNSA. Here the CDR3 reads CASSWVSGSSYEQYF. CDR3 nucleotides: TGTGCCAGCAGCTGGGTAAGCGGGAGCTCCTACGAGCAGTACTTC.

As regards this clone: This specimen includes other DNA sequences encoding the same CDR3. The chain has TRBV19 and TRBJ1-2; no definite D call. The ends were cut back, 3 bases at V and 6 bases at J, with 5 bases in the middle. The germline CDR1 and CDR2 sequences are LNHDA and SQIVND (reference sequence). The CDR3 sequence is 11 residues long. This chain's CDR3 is CASSIGDGYTF. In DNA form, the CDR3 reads TGTGCCAGTAGTATTGGAGATGGCTACACCTTC. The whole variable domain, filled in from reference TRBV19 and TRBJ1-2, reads DGGITQSPKYLFRKEGQNVTLSCEQNLNHDAMYWYRQDPGQGLRLIYYSQIVNDFQKGDIAEGYSVSREKKESFPLTVTSAQKNPTAFYLCASSIGDGYTFGSGTRLTVV.

Here the CDR3 DNA reads TGCAGCGTTGAAAGTCTAGGCAATGAGCAGTTCTTC. Translating it yields CSVESLGNEQFF. The rearrangement links TRBV29-1 to TRBJ2-1; D unresolved. Trimming took off 2 bases at V and 6 bases at J, with 8 bases between the two ends. The CDR3 extends over 12 amino acids. Germline CDR1 is SQVTM and CDR2 is ANQGSEA.